This T cell receptor (beta chain) was recovered during a study of sequential checkpoint blockade in melanoma. On the study more broadly: Both treatment sequences were followed by maintenance nivolumab.

Treatment described: randomized to nivolumab then ipilimumab (arm A) or the reverse (arm B). The CDR3 runs to 14 residues. The V gene lost 4 bases and the J gene lost 4 bases, with 14 bases spanning the gap. From germline, CDR1 is SGHRS and CDR2 YFSETQ. Profiling relied on immunoSEQ multiplex PCR, and the TCRdb table lists in-frame clones only, not all of them. Here the sample spans more than 10,000 clones, about 26% being singletons. The specimen was tumor tissue (inferred from file names), collected from a patient given nivolumab and ipilimumab in sequence. The rearrangement links TRBV5-1 to TRBJ2-5, with D perhaps assigned TRBD1 or TRBD2 (5 bases each). The source of this sequence is a human donor with melanoma. The CDR3 nucleotides are TGCGCCAGCAGCCTGATGGGGGTGGCAGAGACCCAGTACTTC. This sequence encodes CASSLMGVAETQYF.